This is a list of T cell receptor beta chains from one sample in a study of blood T cell repertoires in COVID-19. Sequenced by immunoSEQ multiplex PCR; TCRdb stores in-frame clones only, minus some. The data hold about 270,000 clones, with approximately 77% observed a single time. Sequenced sample: peripheral blood. The receptors originated from a woman in her late teens or twenties with acute or convalescent COVID-19. Both conserved end residues are part of each CDR3. The D gene is left open where the match is weak. Clone size is shown for a subset of rows, as once, few, many or a class of expanded clone.

clone_size	v_call	j_call	d_call	cdr3_nt	cdr3_aa
.	TRBV11-2	TRBJ2-6	.	TGTGCCAGCAGCTTAATCAGGGGTGGGGCCAACGTCCTGACTTTC	CASSLIRGGANVLTF
.	TRBV5-4	TRBJ2-7	TRBD1	TGTGCCAGCAGCACAGGGACAGGGGGATTATACGAGCAGTACTTC	CASSTGTGGLYEQYF
.	TRBV5-1	TRBJ2-2	TRBD2	TGCGCCAGCAGCTTGGAAACTAGCGGGAGGACCGGGGAGCTGTTTTTT	CASSLETSGRTGELFF
few	TRBV5-8	TRBJ1-4	.	TGTGCCAGCAGCTTGGAATCGACAGGAGAAAAACTGTTTTTT	CASSLESTGEKLFF
few	TRBV5-4	TRBJ2-1	TRBD2	TGTGCCAGCAGCCCCGGGCCCCGGGAGGCTGAGCAGTTCTTC	CASSPGPREAEQFF
.	TRBV10-2	TRBJ2-7	TRBD2	TGCGCCAGCAGTGGGACTAGCGGGAGGGGGGAGCAGTACTTC	CASSGTSGRGEQYF
.	TRBV9	TRBJ1-3	.	TGTGCCAGCAGCCTCAGACAAGGCGTCTCTGGAAACACCATATATTTT	CASSLRQGVSGNTIYF
.	TRBV15	TRBJ2-3	.	TGTGCCACCAGCAGAGATAGCGACGCCACAGATACGCAGTATTTT	CATSRDSDATDTQYF
.	TRBV6-2/TRBV6-3	TRBJ2-1	TRBD2	TGTGCCAGCAGTTACGGGACTAGCGCGTTCTTC	CASSYGTSAFF
.	TRBV10-1	TRBJ2-4	TRBD1	TGCGCCAGCAGTCCAGGGGGCTGGGACATTCAGTACTTC	CASSPGGWDIQYF
.	TRBV27	TRBJ2-1	TRBD1	TGTGCCAGCAGTTTACTAAGGGACAGGGAAAATGAGCAGTTCTTC	CASSLLRDRENEQFF
.	TRBV3-1/TRBV3-2	TRBJ2-3	TRBD2	TGTGCCAGCAGCCACCAGGGGACTAGCGGGAAGAATAGCACAGATACGCAGTATTTT	CASSHQGTSGKNSTDTQYF
.	TRBV5-6	TRBJ2-5	.	TGTGCCAGCACCTCTGGCCCGGGGACCCAGTACTTC	CASTSGPGTQYF
once	TRBV5-8	TRBJ1-1	TRBD1	TGTGCCAGCAGCTTGGGGCTGACAGGGGAGTCTTCCTGGAACACTGAAGCTTTCTTT	CASSLGLTGESSWNTEAFF
.	TRBV5-1	TRBJ2-7	.	TGCGCCAGCAGCTTGGCCGGATTGTTAGCGGCGCCCTACGAGCAGTACTTC	CASSLAGLLAAPYEQYF
.	TRBV6-5	TRBJ1-2	.	TGTGCCAGCAGACAGTACACTCACTATGGCTACACCTTC	CASRQYTHYGYTF
.	TRBV4-1	TRBJ2-7	.	TGCGCCAGCAGCCAAGATAGCTACGAGCAGTACTTC	CASSQDSYEQYF
.	TRBV9	TRBJ2-1	TRBD2	TGTGCCAGCAGCGTGACTAGCGGGAGTTGGGAGCAGTTCTTC	CASSVTSGSWEQFF
.	TRBV19	TRBJ1-5	TRBD1	TGTGCCAGTAGCTCGACAGGGGTGAGGGGTTCCAATCAGCCCCAGCATTTT	CASSSTGVRGSNQPQHF
.	TRBV6-5	TRBJ2-1	TRBD1	TGTGCCAGCAGTTCCAACAGGGGCGGTAATGAGCAGTTCTTC	CASSSNRGGNEQFF
.	TRBV7-2	TRBJ2-1	TRBD1	TGTGCCAGCAGACCCGGACAGGGGAATGAGCAGTTCTTC	CASRPGQGNEQFF
.	TRBV5-1	TRBJ2-5	.	TGCGCCAGCAGCTTGCTTGCGGGCCAAGAGACCCAGTACTTC	CASSLLAGQETQYF
.	TRBV2	TRBJ2-1	.	TGTGCCAGCAGAGCTAGCCCGAACTACAATGAGCAGTTCTTC	CASRASPNYNEQFF
.	TRBV9	TRBJ1-3	TRBD1	TGTGCCAGCAGCGAGAAAACCGGGACAGGCCGAAACACCATATATTTT	CASSEKTGTGRNTIYF
.	TRBV27	TRBJ2-7	.	TGTGCCAGCAGTGAAAGGAGGATCTCCTACGAGCAGTACTTC	CASSERRISYEQYF
.	TRBV23-1	TRBJ2-5	.	TGCGCCAGCAGTCATTATAGCCAGCAAGAGACCCAGTACTTC	CASSHYSQQETQYF
.	TRBV11-2	TRBJ2-1	.	TGTGCCAGCAGCTTATTGGCGGGGCACAGAAACAATGAGCAGTTCTTC	CASSLLAGHRNNEQFF
.	TRBV5-1	TRBJ2-1	.	TGCGCCAGCAGCTTGGACAGGGCCTACAATGAGCAGTTCTTC	CASSLDRAYNEQFF
few	TRBV19	TRBJ2-3	TRBD2	TGTGCCAGTAGTCCCCTAGCGGGAAGCACAGATACGCAGTATTTT	CASSPLAGSTDTQYF
.	TRBV6-2/TRBV6-3	TRBJ2-7	TRBD2	TGTGCCAGCAGTTACCCCTGGACTAGCGGGAGGTACGAGCAGTACTTC	CASSYPWTSGRYEQYF
.	TRBV9	TRBJ2-7	TRBD2	TGTGCCAGCAGCGTCGTCCGGGGGGTCTACGAGCAGTACTTC	CASSVVRGVYEQYF
.	TRBV6-5	TRBJ1-3	.	TGTGCCAGCAGTTACAGGGGCATATCAGGAAACACCATATATTTT	CASSYRGISGNTIYF
few	TRBV28	TRBJ1-5	.	TGTGCCAGCAGGGAGAGCAATCAGCCCCAGCATTTT	CASRESNQPQHF
few	TRBV7-6	TRBJ2-7	TRBD1	TGTGCCAGCAGCTTGGGCCCAGGGGGCGGCGAGCAGTACTTC	CASSLGPGGGEQYF
.	TRBV6-5	TRBJ1-5	.	TGTGCCAGCAGTTACTCCGGGGGGAATCAGCCCCAGCATTTT	CASSYSGGNQPQHF
.	TRBV6-5	TRBJ1-1	TRBD1	TGTGCCAGCAGCCGGGACAGTATGAACACTGAAGCTTTCTTT	CASSRDSMNTEAFF
few	TRBV2	TRBJ2-7	TRBD2	TGTGCCAGCAGTGAATTTGGGACTAGCGTATCCTACGAGCAGTACTTC	CASSEFGTSVSYEQYF
.	TRBV7-9	TRBJ2-5	TRBD2	TGTGCCAGCAGCGCCCGGGACTACCTCCAAGAGACCCAGTACTTC	CASSARDYLQETQYF
once	TRBV11-2	TRBJ1-2	TRBD1	TGTGCCAGCAGCTTAGATTTGACAGGGGTCGGCTACACCTTC	CASSLDLTGVGYTF
.	TRBV3-1/TRBV3-2	TRBJ2-3	TRBD2	TGTGCCAGCAGCCAAGTATCTACCTCGGGACTAGCTGGTACGCAGTATTTT	CASSQVSTSGLAGTQYF
.	TRBV4-3	TRBJ2-1	.	TGCGCCAGCAGCCACGGATTTGGCGGGCCCAGCTCCTACAATGAGCAGTTCTTC	CASSHGFGGPSSYNEQFF
.	TRBV30	TRBJ1-2	.	TGTGCCTGGGGCCGTAAGCAGGGCTATGGCTACACCTTC	CAWGRKQGYGYTF
few	TRBV18	TRBJ1-2	.	TGTGCCAGCTCAAGCGCGCAGGGGCTTGCTGGCTACACCTTC	CASSSAQGLAGYTF
.	TRBV3-1/TRBV3-2	TRBJ2-7	.	TGTGCCAGCAGCCAAGACGAGGGGGATTGGGTCTACGAGCAGTACTTC	CASSQDEGDWVYEQYF
once	TRBV5-1	TRBJ2-5	.	TGCGCCAGCAGCTACGGGACTGAAAGACAAGAGACCCAGTACTTC	CASSYGTERQETQYF
.	TRBV28	TRBJ2-3	TRBD1	TGTGCCAGCAGTCAAGACAGGGACGATACGCAGTATTTT	CASSQDRDDTQYF
.	TRBV30	TRBJ2-6	TRBD1	TGTGCCTGGAGTGTTGACAGGGCGTCCTCTGGGGCCAACGTCCTGACTTTC	CAWSVDRASSGANVLTF
.	TRBV7-9	TRBJ2-1	.	TGTGCCAGCAGCCTTATACTCGACACCGACAATGAGCAGTTCTTC	CASSLILDTDNEQFF
.	TRBV14	TRBJ2-7	.	TGTGCCAGCAGCCCCTCACTTCCGGGCGAGCAGTACTTC	CASSPSLPGEQYF
.	TRBV24-1	TRBJ2-1	TRBD2	TGTGCCACCAGTGACCCTTGGACTAGTAATGAGCAGTTCTTC	CATSDPWTSNEQFF
.	TRBV12-3/TRBV12-4	TRBJ2-5	TRBD1	TGTGCCAGCAGGGGACAGCAAGAGACCCAGTACTTC	CASRGQQETQYF
.	TRBV2	TRBJ2-7	.	TGTGCCAGCAGTGATCCGGTGTCAGGATTTACCTACGAGCAGTACTTC	CASSDPVSGFTYEQYF
.	TRBV5-6	TRBJ2-1	TRBD2	TGTGCCAGCAGCTTGACACTAGCGACCCATGCACTTAATCAGTTCTTC	CASSLTLATHALNQFF
.	TRBV7-9	TRBJ1-3	TRBD1	TGTGCCAGCAGCCCCGGGACAGGGACGGGAAACACCATATATTTT	CASSPGTGTGNTIYF
.	TRBV7-2	TRBJ2-1	TRBD2	TGTGCCAGCAGCTTAGTGGGCTCAGCGGGAGCAGGTGAGCAGTTCTTC	CASSLVGSAGAGEQFF